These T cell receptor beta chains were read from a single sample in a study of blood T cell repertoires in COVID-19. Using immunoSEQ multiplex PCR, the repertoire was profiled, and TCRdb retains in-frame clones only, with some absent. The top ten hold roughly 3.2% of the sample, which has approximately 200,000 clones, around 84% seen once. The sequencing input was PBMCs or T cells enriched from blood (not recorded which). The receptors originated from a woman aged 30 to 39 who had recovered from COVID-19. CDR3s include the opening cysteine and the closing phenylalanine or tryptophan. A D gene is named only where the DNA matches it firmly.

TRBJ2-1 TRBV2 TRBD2 CASSEGGRLATDEQFF
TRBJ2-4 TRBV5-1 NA CASSLGFVGLDIQYF
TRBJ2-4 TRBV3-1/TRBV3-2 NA CASSQVARGENIQYF
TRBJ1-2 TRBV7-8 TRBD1 CASSPTRDRDPWGYTF
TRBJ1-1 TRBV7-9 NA CASSLAGANTEAFF
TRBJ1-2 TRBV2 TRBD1 CASSGRNPGQGAEGYTF
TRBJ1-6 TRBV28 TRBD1 CASSSSLTGINSPLHF
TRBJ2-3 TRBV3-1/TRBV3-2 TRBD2 CASSPAGINTDTQYF
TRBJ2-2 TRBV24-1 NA CATSDPGHPNTGELFF
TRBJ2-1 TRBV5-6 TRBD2 CASSLGGEGQFF
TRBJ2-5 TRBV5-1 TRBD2 CASSLAGTSGSLETQYF
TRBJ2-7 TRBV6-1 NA CASSELRPAGEQYF
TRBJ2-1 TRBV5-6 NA CASSLSSGAYNEQFF
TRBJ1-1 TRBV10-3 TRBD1 CAISESGQGNTEAFF
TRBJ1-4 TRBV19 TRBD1 CASSIVAGTDNEKLFF
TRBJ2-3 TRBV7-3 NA CASQSSGADTQYF
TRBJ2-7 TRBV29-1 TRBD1 CSVEDQDRGYEQYF
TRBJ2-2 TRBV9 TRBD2 CASSSQRGVTGELFF
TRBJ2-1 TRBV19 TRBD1 CASSVGQFGYNEQFF
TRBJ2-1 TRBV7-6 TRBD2 CASSSTLGTSGAGEQFF
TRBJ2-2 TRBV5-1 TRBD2 CATMITSGVTGELFF
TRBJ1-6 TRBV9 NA CASTPGPLREDNSPLHF
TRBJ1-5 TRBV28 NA CASSFRGTGQPQHF
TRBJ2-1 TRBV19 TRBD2 CASSIRGLAGGKGGVYNEQFF
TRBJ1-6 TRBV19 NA CASSIDRLALHF
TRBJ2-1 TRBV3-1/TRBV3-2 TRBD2 CASSLTLQREHQEQFF
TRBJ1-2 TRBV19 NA CASSPPGSGGYTF
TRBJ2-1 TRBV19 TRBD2 CASSRSTSGQSNEQFF
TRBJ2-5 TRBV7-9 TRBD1 CASMKAGGSETQYF
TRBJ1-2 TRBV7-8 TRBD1 CASSDPGQGAFNYGYTF
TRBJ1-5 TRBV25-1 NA CASSESGPGNQPQHF
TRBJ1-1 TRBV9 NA CASSVVQGGTEAFF
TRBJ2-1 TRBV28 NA CASSLHSSNEQFF
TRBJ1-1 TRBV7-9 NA CASSLWPDSRLNTEAFF
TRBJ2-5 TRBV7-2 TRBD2 CASRLGLAGIEETQYF
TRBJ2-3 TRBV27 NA CASSRPFGYDTQYF
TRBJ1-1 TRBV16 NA CASSPAFAGGSTEAFF
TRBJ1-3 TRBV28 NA CASSPVERNTIYF
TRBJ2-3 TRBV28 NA CASSPGGESTQYF
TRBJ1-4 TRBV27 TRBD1 CASSRQGHEKLFF
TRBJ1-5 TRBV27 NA CASSPRTWSSNQPQHF
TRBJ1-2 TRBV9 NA CASSGAHRVSYTF
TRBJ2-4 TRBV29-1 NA CSVEDRAKNIQYF
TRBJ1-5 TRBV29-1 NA CSVRDSNQPQHF
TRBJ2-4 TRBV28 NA CASRTQALAKNIQYF
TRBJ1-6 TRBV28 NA CASTWGRSPLHF
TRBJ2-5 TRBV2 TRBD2 CASSVPGLAGAGQETQYF
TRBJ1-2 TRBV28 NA CASRALGGADYGYTF
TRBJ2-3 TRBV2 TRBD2 CASTERLAGGQGDTQYF
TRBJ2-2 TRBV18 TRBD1 CASSPRQGDTGELFF
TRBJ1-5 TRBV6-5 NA CASRLDSNQPQHF
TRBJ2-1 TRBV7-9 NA CASSLGLEFEQFF
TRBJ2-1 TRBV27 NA CASSLSRGANHNEQFF
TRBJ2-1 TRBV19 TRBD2 CATTQQRTSGSYEQFF